This TCR beta chain emerged from a study of shared clonotypes between healthy human individuals. Study context: Donors had three CD4 naive, three CD4 memory, two CD8 naive and one CD8 memory plate apiece.

V shed 10 bases and J 2 bases; nucleotides not matched to a gene: 10. The CDR3 consists of 14 residues. Germline V CDR1 and CDR2: ENHRY, SYGVKD. Profiling relied on immunoSEQ multiplex PCR, and the TCRdb table lists in-frame clones only, not all of them. The sample lists 950,000 to 1,100,000 clones; more than 60% were seen once. The clonotype comes from a young man in good health. The rearrangement links TRBV10-3 to TRBJ2-5, with 7 bases aligning to TRBD1. The sequencing input was memory CD4+ T cells sorted from blood. Subset meaning: CD45RA-negative fraction. The chain's CDR3 is CASRQGRNQETQYF. The CDR3 nucleotides read TGTGCCAGTAGACAGGGAAGGAATCAAGAGACCCAGTACTTC.